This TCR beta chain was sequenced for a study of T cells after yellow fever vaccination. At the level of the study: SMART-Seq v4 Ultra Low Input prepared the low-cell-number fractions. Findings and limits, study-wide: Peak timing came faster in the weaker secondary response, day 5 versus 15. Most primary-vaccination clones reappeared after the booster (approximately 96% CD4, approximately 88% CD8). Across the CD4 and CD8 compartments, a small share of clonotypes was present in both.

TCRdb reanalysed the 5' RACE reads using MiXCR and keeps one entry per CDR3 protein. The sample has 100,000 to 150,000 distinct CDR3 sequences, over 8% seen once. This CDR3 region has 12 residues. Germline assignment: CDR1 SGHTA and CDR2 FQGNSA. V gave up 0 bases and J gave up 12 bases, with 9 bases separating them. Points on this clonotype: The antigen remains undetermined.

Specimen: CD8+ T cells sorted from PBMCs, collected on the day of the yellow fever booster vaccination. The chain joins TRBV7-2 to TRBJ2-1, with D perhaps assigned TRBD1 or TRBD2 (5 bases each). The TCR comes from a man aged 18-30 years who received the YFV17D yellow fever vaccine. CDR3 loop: CASSLAGERQFF. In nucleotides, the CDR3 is TGTGCCAGCAGCTTAGCGGGGGAACGGCAGTTCTTC.